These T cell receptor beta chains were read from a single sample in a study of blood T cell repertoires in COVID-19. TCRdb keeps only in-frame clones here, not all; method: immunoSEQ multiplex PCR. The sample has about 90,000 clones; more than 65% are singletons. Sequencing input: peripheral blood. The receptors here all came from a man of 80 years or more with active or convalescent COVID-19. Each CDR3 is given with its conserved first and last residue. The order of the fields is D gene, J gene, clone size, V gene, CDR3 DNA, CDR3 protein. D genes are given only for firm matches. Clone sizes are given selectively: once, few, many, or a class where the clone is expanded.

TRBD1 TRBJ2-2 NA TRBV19 TGTGCCAGTACCGCTGGGACAGGGGGAACCGGGGAGCTGTTTTTT CASTAGTGGTGELFF
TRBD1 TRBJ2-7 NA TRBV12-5 TGTGCTAGTGGTCCAGGGGGCTACGAGCAGTACTTC CASGPGGYEQYF
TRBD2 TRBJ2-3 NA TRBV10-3 TGTGCCATCAGTAAAAGCGGGACCGACACAGATACGCAGTATTTT CAISKSGTDTDTQYF
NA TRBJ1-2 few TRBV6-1 TGTGCCAGCAGTGAGATAGAGAACTATGGCTACACCTTC CASSEIENYGYTF
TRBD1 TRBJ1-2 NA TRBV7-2 TGTGCCAGCAGCTGGCAGGGGGCTCTGGGTGGCTACACCTTC CASSWQGALGGYTF
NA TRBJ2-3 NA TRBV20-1 TGCAGTGCTAGTCAACTAGAAACAGATACGCAGTATTTT CSASQLETDTQYF
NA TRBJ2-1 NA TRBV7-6 TGTGCCAGCAGCTTAGGATATTTGAAGAGCTCCTACAATGAGCAGTTCTTC CASSLGYLKSSYNEQFF
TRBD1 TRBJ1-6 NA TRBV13 TGTGCCAGCAGCCCTGGGACAGGTTCACCCCTCCACTTT CASSPGTGSPLHF
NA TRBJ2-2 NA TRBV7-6 TGTGCCAGCAGCACCCAAGGGGGGGGTTTCACCGGGGAGCTGTTTTTT CASSTQGGGFTGELFF
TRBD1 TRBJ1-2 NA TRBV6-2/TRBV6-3 TGTGCCAGCAGTTATCGCCCCAGGACAGGGGAGGGCTACACCTTC CASSYRPRTGEGYTF
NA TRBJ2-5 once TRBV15 TGTGCCACCAGCCCCGGGACTGTTCAAGAGACCCAGTACTTC CATSPGTVQETQYF
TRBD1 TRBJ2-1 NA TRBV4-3 TGCGCCAGCAGCCCCGTTCAGGGGGCCTACAATGAGCAGTTCTTC CASSPVQGAYNEQFF
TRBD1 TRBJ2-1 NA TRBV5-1 TGCGCCAGCAGCCACAGGGGTCCCTACAATGAGCAGTTCTTC CASSHRGPYNEQFF
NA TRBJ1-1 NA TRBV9 TGTGCCAGCAGCGTAGGAATAGGGTTCTCCGGCGGGGGTACTGAAGCTTTCTTT CASSVGIGFSGGGTEAFF
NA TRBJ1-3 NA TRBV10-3 TGTGCCATCAGTAGGACAGTTGGAAACACCATATATTTT CAISRTVGNTIYF
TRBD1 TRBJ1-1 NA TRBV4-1 TGCGCCAGCACCCCACCAGGGGGCACTGAAGCTTTCTTT CASTPPGGTEAFF
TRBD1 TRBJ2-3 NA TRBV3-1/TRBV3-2 TGTGCCAGCAGCCTATCTTGGGACAGGGCCACAGATACGCAGTATTTT CASSLSWDRATDTQYF
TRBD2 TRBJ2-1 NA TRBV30 TGTGCCTGGAGTGTACATTTGGCGGGGGTCCCCTACAATGAGCAGTTCTTC CAWSVHLAGVPYNEQFF
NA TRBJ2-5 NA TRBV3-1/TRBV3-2 TGTGCCAGCAGCCGTACCTCCGGGGGCCAAGAGACCCAGTACTTC CASSRTSGGQETQYF
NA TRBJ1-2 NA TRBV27 TGTGCCAGCAGTTTCGCCCCCGAGTATGGCTACACCTTC CASSFAPEYGYTF
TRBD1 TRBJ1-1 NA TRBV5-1 TGCGCCAGCAGCTTGAGTTCGCAGGGGGTAACTGAAGCTTTCTTT CASSLSSQGVTEAFF
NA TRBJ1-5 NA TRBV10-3 TGTGCCACGGCAGGGGTGGATAGAGAAAGTAGCAATCAGCCCCAGCATTTT CATAGVDRESSNQPQHF
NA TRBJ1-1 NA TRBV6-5 TGTGCCAGCGGGCTCTACAGGGAGAACACTGAAGCTTTCTTT CASGLYRENTEAFF
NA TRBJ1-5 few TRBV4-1 TGCGCCAGCAGGCAAAGCCTCAGGGATGTCAGCAATCAGCCCCAGCATTTT CASRQSLRDVSNQPQHF
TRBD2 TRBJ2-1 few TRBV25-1 TGTGCCAGCAGTCGAGCGCGGCGGGGGAGCTACAATGAGCAGTTCTTC CASSRARRGSYNEQFF
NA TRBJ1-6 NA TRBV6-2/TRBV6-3 TGTGCCAGCAGTAGTCTCAGGGCTATTAATTCACCCCTCCACTTT CASSSLRAINSPLHF
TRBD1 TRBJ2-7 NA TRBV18 TGTGCCAGCTCACCGACCAGGGGGAGTTACGAGCAGTACTTC CASSPTRGSYEQYF
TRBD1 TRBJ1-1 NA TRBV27 TGTGCCAGCAGTTTCGGAGTTCGGTGGGGACAGAGGGCTGAAGCTTTCTTT CASSFGVRWGQRAEAFF
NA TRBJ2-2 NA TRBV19 TGTGCCAGTAGTATGCTTGGGGCAGCCAACACCGGGGAGCTGTTTTTT CASSMLGAANTGELFF
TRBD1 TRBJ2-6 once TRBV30 TGTGCCTGGAGTGGCTTGCGGACAGGGGGGGCTGGGGCCAACGTCCTGACTTTC CAWSGLRTGGAGANVLTF
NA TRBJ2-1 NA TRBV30 TGTGCCTGGAGTGTACACAGCTGGCGGGACAATGAGCAGTTCTTC CAWSVHSWRDNEQFF
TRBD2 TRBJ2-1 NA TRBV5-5 TGTGCCAGCAGCTTTCCGGGAGGGAATGAGCAGTTCTTC CASSFPGGNEQFF
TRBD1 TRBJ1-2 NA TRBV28 TGTGCCAGCACCTTGACCGGGACAGGGTGGAATGGCTACACCTTC CASTLTGTGWNGYTF
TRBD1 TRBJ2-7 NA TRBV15 TGTGCCACCAGCAAAGACAGGGCAGGTGAGCAGTACTTC CATSKDRAGEQYF
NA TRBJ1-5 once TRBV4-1 TGCGCCAGCAGCCAAGATGGGGCAGACCTGGGGCCCCAGCATTTT CASSQDGADLGPQHF
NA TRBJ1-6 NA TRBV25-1 TGTGCCAGCAGTGAATTGGAGGGGAAATCACCCCTCCACTTT CASSELEGKSPLHF
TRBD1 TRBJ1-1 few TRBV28 TGTGCAATCGGGACAGGGGGAATAGTGGTTCGGTTGAACACTGAAGCTTTCTTT CAIGTGGIVVRLNTEAFF
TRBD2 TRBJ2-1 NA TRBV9 TGTGCCAGCAGCGTAAGCGGGGACCCCTACAATGAGCAGTTCTTC CASSVSGDPYNEQFF
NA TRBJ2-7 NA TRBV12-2 TGTGCAACGAGAATGGAGGGGGACAGGGCGAACGAGCAGTACTTC CATRMEGDRANEQYF
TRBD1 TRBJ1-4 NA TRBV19 TGTGCCAGTAGTGCGATGCTGCCGACAGGGGGCGATGAAAAACTGTTTTTT CASSAMLPTGGDEKLFF
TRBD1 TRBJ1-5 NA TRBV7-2 TGTGCCAGCAGCTCTAGGACAGGGGGGGATCAGCCCCAGCATTTT CASSSRTGGDQPQHF
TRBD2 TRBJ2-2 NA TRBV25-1 TGTGCCAGCAGTGAATGGGACTATTACACCGGGGAGCTGTTTTTT CASSEWDYYTGELFF
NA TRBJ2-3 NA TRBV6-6 TGTGCCAGCAGTTATAGGGAGGTTACGGGTTCTACGCAGTATTTT CASSYREVTGSTQYF
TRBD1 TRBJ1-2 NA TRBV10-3 TGTGCCATCAGTGAGGGGGGAGGACAGGGGGCGTTCACCTACACCTTC CAISEGGGQGAFTYTF
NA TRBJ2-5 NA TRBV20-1 TGCAGTGTTGGGGCCACCCAGTACTTC CSVGATQYF
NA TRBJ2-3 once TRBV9 TGTGCCAGCGGCAGACTAAGGACAGATACGCAGTATTTT CASGRLRTDTQYF
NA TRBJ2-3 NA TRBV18 TGTGCCAGCTCACCGCGACAGGACCTCACAGATACGCAGTATTTT CASSPRQDLTDTQYF
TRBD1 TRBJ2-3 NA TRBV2 TGTGCCAGCAGATCCCAGGGGGTTAACACAGATACGCAGTATTTT CASRSQGVNTDTQYF
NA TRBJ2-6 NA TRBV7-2 TGTGCCAGCAGCTTGGGGGGTGGCTTCTCTGGGGCCAACGTCCTGACTTTC CASSLGGGFSGANVLTF
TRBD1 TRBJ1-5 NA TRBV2 TGTGCCACCCGGGACAGGGGAAGTTGGCAGCCCCAGCATTTT CATRDRGSWQPQHF
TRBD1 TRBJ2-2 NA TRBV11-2 TGTGCCAGCAGCTTAGACGCCACAGGGGGATACACCGGGGAGCTGTTTTTT CASSLDATGGYTGELFF
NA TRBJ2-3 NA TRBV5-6 TGTGCCAGCAGCCATGCAACTTCAAGCACAGATACGCAGTATTTT CASSHATSSTDTQYF
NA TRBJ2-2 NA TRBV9 TGTGCCAGCAGCGTAGCGGGGTACGCCGGGGAGCTGTTTTTT CASSVAGYAGELFF
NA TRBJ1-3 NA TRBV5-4 TGTGCCAGCAGCTTGATTGGGGGCCCAGGAAACACCATATATTTT CASSLIGGPGNTIYF
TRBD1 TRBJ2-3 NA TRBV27 TGTGCCAGCAGTTTATTGGGACAGGGGGTCGGCACAGATACGCAGTATTTT CASSLLGQGVGTDTQYF
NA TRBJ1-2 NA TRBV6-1 TGTGCCAGCAGTGAGTACAGGGCCTATGGCTACACCTTC CASSEYRAYGYTF
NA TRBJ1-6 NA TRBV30 TGTGCCTGGAGTGTACGTCGCGGGATGGGAGACCATTCACCCCTCCACTTT CAWSVRRGMGDHSPLHF
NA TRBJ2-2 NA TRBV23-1 TGCGCCAGCAGTCAATCGTTGCCAGACCGGGTCACCGGGGAGCTGTTTTTT CASSQSLPDRVTGELFF